Below are 11 T cell receptor beta chains sequenced from a single sample in a study of blood T cell repertoires in COVID-19. Assay used: immunoSEQ multiplex PCR; TCRdb lists only in-frame clones, some missing. This repertoire shows about 400,000 clones, approximately 88% found once; its top ten account for about 2.1%. Source material: PBMCs or T cells enriched from blood (not recorded which). The receptors come from a woman aged 40-49 years with acute COVID-19.

This chain uses TRBV13 with TRBJ1-2; 10 bases line up with TRBD1. J lost 5 bases, V lost 6 bases, and 6 bases had no gene match. This CDR3 spans 14 amino acids. Germline-derived CDR1 and CDR2 are PRHDT and FYEKMQ (reference sequence). CDR3 in DNA: TGTGCCAGCAGGCGTCCGGGACAGGGGTATGGCTACACCTTC. It codes for CASRRPGQGYGYTF. The variable domain in full, completed from reference TRBV13 and TRBJ1-2, reads AAGVIQSPRHLIKEKRETATLKCYPIPRHDTVYWYQQGPGQDPQFLISFYEKMQSDKGSIPDRFSAQQFSDYHSELNMSSLELGDSALYFCASRRPGQGYGYTFGSGTRLTVV.

The rearrangement links TRBV7-2 to TRBJ1-1; 7 nucleotides line up with TRBD1. V shed 10 bases and J 0 bases; nucleotides not matched to a gene: 14. CDR1 and CDR2 (germline): SGHTA, FQGNSA. This CDR3 is 16 amino acids long. The CDR3 sequence is CAILPGQELMNTEAFF. In nucleotides, the CDR3 is TGTGCCATCCTCCCCGGACAGGAACTGATGAACACTGAAGCTTTCTTT.

In this sample, this clone turned up once. This rearrangement joins TRBV15 to TRBJ2-6; weak D call: TRBD1 (5 bases). Looked up from germline, CDR1 is LNHNV and CDR2 is YYDKDF (reference sequence). The ends were cut back, 2 bases at V and 1 base at J, with 12 bases in the middle. There are 17 residues in the CDR3. The chain's CDR3 is CATSRYQDSSGANVLTF. As DNA, the CDR3 is TGTGCCACCAGCAGATACCAAGACAGTTCTGGGGCCAACGTCCTGACTTTC.

The chain is built from TRBV12-3 or TRBV12-4 and TRBJ1-1; a possible D gene is TRBD1 (5 bases). V gave up 1 base and J gave up 7 bases, with 10 bases separating them. The CDR3 covers 13 residues. The CDR3 here is CASSLGRVGEAFF. The CDR3 region has the DNA TGTGCCAGCAGTTTAGGCAGGGTTGGTGAAGCTTTCTTT.

The rearrangement uses TRBV4-1 and TRBJ1-6; 7 bases agree with TRBD1. The CDR3 is 12 amino acids. V was pared by 0 bases and J by 17 bases, with 4 bases of the junction left unmatched. Germline values: CDR1 MGHRA, CDR2 YSYEKL. CDR3 coding DNA: TGCGCCAGCAGCCAAGATAGGGGGCGATTCCACTTT. Its translation: CASSQDRGRFHF.

The chain couples TRBV2 to TRBJ1-1; D unresolved. This CDR3 has 14 residues. Germline V lookup: CDR1 SNHLY, CDR2 FYNNEI. V dropped 10 bases and J dropped 2 bases, with 17 bases sitting between them. CDR3 sequence: CAIRERAGNTEAFF. The CDR3 DNA reads TGTGCCATCCGCGAGCGAGCGGGAAACACTGAAGCTTTCTTT.

J is TRBJ1-5 and V is TRBV5-8, with TRBD1 identical over 9 bases. Unmatched junction bases numbered 0, after V lost 3 bases and J lost 2 bases. Germline V gene data show CDR1 as SGHTS and CDR2 as YDEGEE. CDR3 length: 14 amino acids. The CDR3 loop reads CASSWTGGNQPQHF. The CDR3 region has the DNA TGTGCCAGCAGCTGGACAGGGGGCAATCAGCCCCAGCATTTT. Full variable domain (missing parts from reference TRBV5-8 and TRBJ1-5): EAGVTQSPTHLIKTRGQQATLRCSPISGHTSVYWYQQALGLGLQFLLWYDEGEERNRGNFPPRFSGRQFPNYSSELNVNALELEDSALYLCASSWTGGNQPQHFGDGTRLSIL.

This chain uses TRBV24-1 with TRBJ2-2; TRBD2 might be the D (6 bases). In germline, CDR1 is KGHDR, CDR2 SFDVKD. The CDR3 runs 17 residues. The germline V and J ends were trimmed by 5 bases and 1 base, with 16 bases remaining between them. Written as DNA, the CDR3 is TGTGCCACCAGTGGTGTTTGGCGGGGACTGAACACCGGGGAGCTGTTTTTT. It encodes CATSGVWRGLNTGELFF.

This rearrangement joins TRBV9 to TRBJ2-3; D not resolved. Germline V gene data show CDR1 as SGDLS and CDR2 as YYNGEE. The CDR3 loop spans 16 amino acids. V was shortened by 0 bases and J by 0 bases, with 11 bases between the two germline ends. The CDR3 sequence is CASSVGVTSSTDTQYF. The CDR3 nucleotides are TGTGCCAGCAGCGTAGGCGTTACCTCTAGCACAGATACGCAGTATTTT.

V is TRBV5-6 and J is TRBJ1-2; 9 bases align to TRBD1. The germline V gene has CDR1 SGHDT and CDR2 YYEEEE. After removal of 0 bases from V and 7 bases from J, the junction contained 10 bases not matched to a gene. There are 16 residues in the CDR3. The CDR3 protein is CASSLVDGQGLRGYTF. DNA of the CDR3: TGTGCCAGCAGCTTGGTTGACGGACAGGGGCTTCGTGGCTACACCTTC.

The chain links TRBV5-1 to TRBJ2-2, with D possibly TRBD1 on 6 matching bases. V dropped 0 bases and J dropped 5 bases, with 17 bases sitting between them. From germline, CDR1 is SGHRS and CDR2 YFSETQ. This CDR3 contains 17 residues. DNA for the CDR3: TGCGCCAGCAGCTTGGAGAAGGTACAGGGATGGACCGGGGAGCTGTTTTTT. It is translated as CASSLEKVQGWTGELFF.